The 23 T cell receptor beta chains below come from one sample, sequenced in a study of T cell repertoires in cytomegalovirus infection. These receptors' targets are unknown. One entry per CDR3 protein, called by TCRdb with MiXCR from the reads. The data show 900,000 to 950,000 distinct CDR3 sequences, around 32% seen once. The sequences come from cultured CD8+ T cells from PBMCs, collected from culture after CMV antigen stimulation. The receptors come from a human donor in good health (CMV status not recorded). Some clones in this sample may be carry-over from other donors' samples.

This clonotype was picked up many times. The chain couples TRBV12-3 or TRBV12-4 to TRBJ2-1; D call uncertain. Trimming removed 1 base at V and 8 bases at J, with 6 bases between. This CDR3 has 12 amino acids. CDR3 amino acids: CASSLGLHEQFF. The CDR3 coding sequence is TGTGCCAGCAGTTTAGGTCTACATGAGCAGTTCTTC.

This clonotype was seen a handful of times. The CDR3 here is CASRHPGDRETQYF. CDR3 DNA sequence: TGTGCCAGCAGACATCCGGGGGATAGGGAGACCCAGTACTTC. The rearrangement links TRBV27 to TRBJ2-5; possible D gene TRBD2, 6 bases. This CDR3 has 14 amino acids. Trimming cost V 6 bases and J 5 bases, with 16 bases left between them. Germline CDR1 reads MNHEY; CDR2 reads SMNVEV (reference sequence).

This chain joins TRBV27 and TRBJ2-2, with 9 bases that match TRBD2. Germline V CDR1 and CDR2: MNHEY, SMNVEV (reference sequence). With V trimmed by 4 bases and J by 4 bases, 7 bases remained unmatched. The CDR3 runs 16 residues. In nucleotides, the CDR3 is TGTGCCAGCAGTTCTTTAGCGGGGGCCATCACCGGGGAGCTGTTTTTT. It specifies CASSSLAGAITGELFF.

The genes are TRBV6-1 and TRBJ1-2; weak D call: TRBD1 (5 bases). The ends were cut back, 5 bases at V and 6 bases at J, with 13 bases in the middle. CDR3 length equals 13 residues. Germline loops: CDR1 MNHNS, CDR2 SASEGT. The CDR3 DNA is TGTGCCAGCAGTACTCAGGGTTTCGATGGCTACACCTTC. Protein: CASSTQGFDGYTF.

The chain uses TRBV7-6 and TRBJ1-1; D call uncertain. The CDR3 sequence is 13 residues long. With 4 bases removed from V and 3 bases from J, the gap between germline ends came to 9 bases. The germline V gene encodes CDR1 SGHVS and CDR2 FNYEAQ. CDR3 nucleotide sequence: TGTGCCAGCAGCTCCGGGAAGCACACTGAAGCTTTCTTT. Translated: CASSSGKHTEAFF.

This sequence joins TRBV10-3 and TRBJ2-3; no reliable D call. With 4 bases removed from V and 2 bases from J, the gap between germline ends came to 19 bases. CDR3 size: 17 residues. CDR1 is ENHRY and CDR2 is SYGVKD in the germline V gene. In DNA, the CDR3 is TGTGCCATCAGTGGAGAAAAACAGCCGTCTTACACAGATACGCAGTATTTT. Translating it yields CAISGEKQPSYTDTQYF.

This sequence joins TRBV9 and TRBJ2-1; 8 nucleotides agree with TRBD2. J gave up 2 bases and V 4 bases, and 8 bases lay outside the gene matches. Germline V gene lookup returns CDR1 SGDLS and CDR2 YYNGEE. CDR3 size: 16 residues. The CDR3 here is CASSPFSRGAYNEQFF. CDR3 DNA: TGTGCCAGCAGCCCCTTTTCGCGGGGGGCCTACAATGAGCAGTTCTTC.

The rearrangement joins TRBV6-1 to TRBJ2-7; D possibly corresponds to TRBD1 (5 bases). Germline V gene data show CDR1 as MNHNS and CDR2 as SASEGT. V lost 6 bases, J lost 6 bases, and 15 bases lay in between. CDR3 length equals 13 residues. CDR3 nucleotides: TGTGCCAGCAGCCTACTTATGGGGCGCGAGCAGTACTTC. It encodes CASSLLMGREQYF.

This clonotype was seen a single time. The V call is TRBV2, the J call TRBJ1-2; D call uncertain. The V gene lost 8 bases and the J gene lost 0 bases, with 16 bases spanning the gap. This CDR3 has 15 residues. Germline CDR1 is SNHLY and CDR2 is FYNNEI. The CDR3: CASLTLWGANYGYTF. The CDR3 region has the DNA TGTGCCAGCCTGACCCTCTGGGGAGCTAACTATGGCTACACCTTC.

On this clonotype itself: This could be a read error, since a much larger clone is one nucleotide away. The genes are TRBV7-6 and TRBJ2-3; 7 nucleotides line up with TRBD1. V lost 5 bases and J lost 1; bases outside the gene matches: 6. Germline V gene sequence: CDR1 SGHVS, CDR2 FNYEAQ. The CDR3 is made up of 15 amino acids. The CDR3 DNA follows: TGTGCCAGCAGCACCCGGGACAGCCGCACAGATACGCAGTATTTT. Translating gives CASSTRDSRTDTQYF.

The chain is built from TRBV7-9 and TRBJ2-6; D ambiguous. The CDR3 is made up of 15 amino acids. Germline V gives CDR1 SEHNR, CDR2 FQNEAQ (reference sequence). Trimming cost V 4 bases and J 4 bases, with 11 bases left between them. The CDR3 sequence is CASSYSRPGANVLTF. DNA for the CDR3: TGTGCCAGCAGCTACTCACGGCCCGGGGCCAACGTCCTGACTTTC.

This clonotype was observed a handful of times. The chain has TRBV12-3 or TRBV12-4 and TRBJ1-2; unclear D gene. V lost 6 bases to trimming and J lost 5 bases, with 13 bases between them. This CDR3 spans 13 amino acids. The CDR3 nucleotides are TGTGCCAGCAGCTCGGGCCCGGTATATGGCTACACCTTC. Translating it yields CASSSGPVYGYTF.

The chain couples TRBV7-9 to TRBJ1-2, with D perhaps matching TRBD1 (5 bases). The CDR3 is 15 amino acids. Germline V gene lookup returns CDR1 SEHNR and CDR2 FQNEAQ (reference sequence). Trimming removed 6 bases at V and 5 bases at J, with 19 bases between. This CDR3 is CASSPGPSRGYGYTF. Written as DNA, the CDR3 is TGTGCCAGCAGTCCGGGGCCATCCCGCGGTTATGGCTACACCTTC.

The chain employs TRBV4-2 and TRBJ2-2; 10 bases match TRBD2. The V segment lost 6 bases and the J segment 1 base; nucleotides outside the gene matches: 8. CDR3 length: 17 residues. Germline V gene data show CDR1 as LGHNA and CDR2 as YNFKEQ. CDR3 in DNA: TGTGCCAGCAGGGGTGGGCTAGCGGGGGTGAACACCGGGGAGCTGTTTTTT. This encodes CASRGGLAGVNTGELFF.

This clonotype occurred a few times. A read error may produce the germline difference seen at one junction end. This sequence joins TRBV7-6 and TRBJ2-2, with a possible D match to TRBD2 (5 bases). This CDR3 is built from 16 residues. CDR1 and CDR2 (germline): SGHVS, FNYEAQ. The CDR3 DNA follows: TGTGCCAGCAGTTTAGGCCGGGGTCCGAACACCGGGGAGCTGTTTTTT. It encodes CASSLGRGPNTGELFF.

This clonotype has more than one count but fewer than ten. This sequence joins TRBV19 and TRBJ1-1; 7 nucleotides align to TRBD1. V gave up 8 bases and J gave up 1 base; unmatched junction bases: 13. The CDR3 contains 16 residues. Germline CDR1 LNHDA, CDR2 SQIVND (reference sequence). CDR3 bases: TGTGCCAGTGAAATAGGGGGCTACCTAGGGAACACTGAAGCTTTCTTT. This codes for CASEIGGYLGNTEAFF.

The chain recombines TRBV13 with TRBJ2-1; no definite D call. V shed 6 bases and J shed 2 bases, with 14 bases lying between them. This CDR3 contains 15 residues. Germline loops: CDR1 PRHDT, CDR2 FYEKMQ (reference sequence). The CDR3 region has the DNA TGTGCCAGCAGTTTAACAACCAACACCTACAATGAGCAGTTCTTC. It encodes CASSLTTNTYNEQFF.

This clonotype was seen more than once but under ten times. The CDR3, as DNA: TGTGCCAGCCTTTTTAGTGTCTCCCCTGACCTGAATGAGCAGTTCTTC. It codes for CASLFSVSPDLNEQFF. The chain has TRBV6-6 and TRBJ2-1; D uncertain. V was shortened by 8 bases and J by 7 bases, with 24 bases between the two germline ends. The length of the CDR3 is 16 residues. Germline values: CDR1 MNHNY, CDR2 SVGAGI (reference sequence).

This clonotype came up many times. The rearrangement links TRBV7-6 to TRBJ1-1; D is unresolved. The CDR3 sequence is 14 residues long. From germline, CDR1 is SGHVS and CDR2 FNYEAQ. V was clipped by 1 base and J by 5 bases, with 11 bases between them. The CDR3 DNA follows: TGTGCCAGCAGCTTAGGCCCCGTTGGGACTGAAGCTTTCTTT. Translated, it gives CASSLGPVGTEAFF. The full variable domain, in which reference TRBV7-6 and TRBJ1-1 provide the parts outside the CDR3, is GAGVSQSPRYKVTKRGQDVALRCDPISGHVSLYWYRQALGQGPEFLTYFNYEAQQDKSGLPNDRFSAERPEGSISTLTIQRTEQRDSAMYRCASSLGPVGTEAFFGQGTRLTVV.

This clonotype was counted many times. The gene calls are TRBV6-1 and TRBJ2-1, with 10 bases matching TRBD1. J lost 8 bases, V lost 3 bases, and 7 bases had no gene match. There are 15 residues in the CDR3. The germline gives CDR1 MNHNS, CDR2 SASEGT. This CDR3 is CASSERDRGLDEQFF. The CDR3 DNA sequence: TGTGCCAGCAGTGAGAGAGACAGGGGGCTTGATGAGCAGTTCTTC.

The sample holds many counts of this clonotype. CDR3 DNA: TGTGCCAGCAGTTTTATAGTGTCCCTCGGACAGGGGGCGTGGGAGACCCAGTACTTC. Translating gives CASSFIVSLGQGAWETQYF. The chain couples TRBV12-3 or TRBV12-4 to TRBJ2-5, with TRBD1 identical over 11 bases. V shed 3 bases, J shed 5 bases, and the junction held 17 bases outside the gene matches. This CDR3 region has 19 residues.

The CDR3 region has the DNA TGTGCCAGCAGTTTAGCAGGGGCATGGTCTGGAAACACCATATATTTT. Its translation is CASSLAGAWSGNTIYF. The chain links TRBV28 to TRBJ1-3; a possible D gene is TRBD1 (6 bases). Trimming removed 2 bases at V and 1 base at J, with 12 bases between. The V gene's germline CDR1 is MDHEN and CDR2 SYDVKM. This CDR3 contains 16 residues.

V is TRBV7-9 and J is TRBJ2-1; 9 bases fit TRBD1. Trimming cost V 5 bases and J 4 bases; bases outside gene matches: 6. Germline CDR1 SEHNR, CDR2 FQNEAQ (reference sequence). This CDR3 contains 15 residues. CDR3 residues: CASSPDRGVYNEQFF. Here the CDR3 DNA reads TGTGCCAGCAGCCCCGACAGGGGGGTGTACAATGAGCAGTTCTTC.